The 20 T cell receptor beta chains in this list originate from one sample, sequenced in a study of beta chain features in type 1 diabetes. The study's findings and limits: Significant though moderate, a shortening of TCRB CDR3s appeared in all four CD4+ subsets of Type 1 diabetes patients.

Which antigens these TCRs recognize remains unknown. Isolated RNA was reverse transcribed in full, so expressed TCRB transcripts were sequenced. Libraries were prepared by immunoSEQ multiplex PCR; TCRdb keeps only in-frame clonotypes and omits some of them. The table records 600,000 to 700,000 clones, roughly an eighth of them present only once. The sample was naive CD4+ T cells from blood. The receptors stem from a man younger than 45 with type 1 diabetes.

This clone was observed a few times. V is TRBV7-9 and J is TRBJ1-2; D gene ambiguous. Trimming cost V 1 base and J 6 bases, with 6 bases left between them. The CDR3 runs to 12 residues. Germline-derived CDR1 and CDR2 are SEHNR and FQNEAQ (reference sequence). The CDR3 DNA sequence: TGTGCCAGCAGCTTAGTGAGGGATGGCTACACCTTC. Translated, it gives CASSLVRDGYTF.

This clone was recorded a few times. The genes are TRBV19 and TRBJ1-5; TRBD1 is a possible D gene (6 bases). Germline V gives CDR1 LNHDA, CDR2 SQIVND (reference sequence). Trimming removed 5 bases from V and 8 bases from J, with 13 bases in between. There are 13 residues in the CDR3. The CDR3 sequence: CASSDFTGKPQHF. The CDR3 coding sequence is TGTGCCAGTAGTGATTTTACAGGGAAGCCCCAGCATTTT.

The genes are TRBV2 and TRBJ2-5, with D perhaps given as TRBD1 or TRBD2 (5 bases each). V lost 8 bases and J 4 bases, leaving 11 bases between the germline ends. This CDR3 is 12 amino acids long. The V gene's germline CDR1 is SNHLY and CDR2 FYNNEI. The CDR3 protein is CASGGTGETQYF. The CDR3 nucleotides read TGTGCCAGCGGGGGTACAGGAGAGACCCAGTACTTC.

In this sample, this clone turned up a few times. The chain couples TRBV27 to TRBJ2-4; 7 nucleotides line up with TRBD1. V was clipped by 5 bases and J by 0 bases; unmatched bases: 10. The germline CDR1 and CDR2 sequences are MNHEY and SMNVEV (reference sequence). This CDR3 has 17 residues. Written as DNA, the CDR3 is TGTGCCAGCAGTAGATTTGAGGCAGGGGGAGCCAAAAACATTCAGTACTTC. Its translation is CASSRFEAGGAKNIQYF.

The CDR3 nucleotides are TGTGCCATCAGAGGGGACAGGGGGGGATCCTCCTACAATGAGCAGTTCTTC. It translates to CAIRGDRGGSSYNEQFF. This chain links TRBV10-3 with TRBJ2-1; 11 nucleotides line up with TRBD1. The CDR3 sequence is 17 residues long. From germline, CDR1 is ENHRY and CDR2 SYGVKD. The V gene end was trimmed by 6 bases and the J gene end by 0 bases; junction bases not matched to a gene: 7.

CDR3 bases: TGCGCCAGCAGCTTGGTGGCCCAGGGACCGGGAAACACCATATATTTT. Amino acids: CASSLVAQGPGNTIYF. The chain combines TRBV5-1 with TRBJ1-3; TRBD1 might be the D (5 bases). Trimming took 0 bases from V and 4 from J, leaving 14 bases between them. Germline CDR1 reads SGHRS; CDR2 reads YFSETQ. The CDR3 is 16 amino acids.

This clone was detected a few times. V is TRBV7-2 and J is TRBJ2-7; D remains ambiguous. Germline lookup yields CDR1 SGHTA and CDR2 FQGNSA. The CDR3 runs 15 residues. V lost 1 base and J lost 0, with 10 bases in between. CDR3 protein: CASSLGVMSSYEQYF. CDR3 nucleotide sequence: TGTGCCAGCAGCTTAGGAGTGATGAGCTCCTACGAGCAGTACTTC.

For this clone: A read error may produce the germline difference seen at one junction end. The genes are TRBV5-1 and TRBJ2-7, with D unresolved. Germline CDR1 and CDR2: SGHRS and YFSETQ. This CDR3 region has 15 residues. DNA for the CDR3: TGTGCCAGCAGCTTTTTCTCGGACCCAGACTACGAGCAGTACTTC. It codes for CASSFFSDPDYEQYF.

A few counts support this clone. The DNA for the CDR3 is TGTGCCTGGACCGGAAAGGGACAGGGGTCCTACGAGCAGTACTTC. Amino acids: CAWTGKGQGSYEQYF. The genes are TRBV30 and TRBJ2-7, with TRBD1 matching 10 bases. After removal of 4 bases from V and 1 base from J, the junction contained 7 bases not matched to a gene. The CDR3 has 15 amino acids. In germline, CDR1 is GTSNPN, CDR2 SVGIG (reference sequence).

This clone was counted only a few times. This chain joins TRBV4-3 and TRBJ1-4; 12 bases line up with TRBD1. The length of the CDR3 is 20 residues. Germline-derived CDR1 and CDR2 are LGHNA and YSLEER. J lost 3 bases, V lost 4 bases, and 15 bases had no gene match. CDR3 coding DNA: TGCGCCAGCAGCCTGGGACCACCGGGACAGGGGGCGATGGCTAATGAAAAACTGTTTTTT. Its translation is CASSLGPPGQGAMANEKLFF.

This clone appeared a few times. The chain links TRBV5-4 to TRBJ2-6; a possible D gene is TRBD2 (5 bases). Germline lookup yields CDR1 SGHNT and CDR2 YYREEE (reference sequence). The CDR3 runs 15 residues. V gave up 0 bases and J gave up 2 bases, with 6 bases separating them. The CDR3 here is CASSLDGAGANVLTF. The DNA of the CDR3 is TGTGCCAGCAGCTTGGACGGGGCTGGGGCCAACGTCCTGACTTTC.

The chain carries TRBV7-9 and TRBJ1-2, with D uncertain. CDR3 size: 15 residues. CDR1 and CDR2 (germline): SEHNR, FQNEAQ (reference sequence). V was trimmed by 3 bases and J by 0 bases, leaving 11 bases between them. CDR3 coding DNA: TGTGCCAGCAGCTTGAGTGGGCATGCTAACTATGGCTACACCTTC. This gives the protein CASSLSGHANYGYTF.

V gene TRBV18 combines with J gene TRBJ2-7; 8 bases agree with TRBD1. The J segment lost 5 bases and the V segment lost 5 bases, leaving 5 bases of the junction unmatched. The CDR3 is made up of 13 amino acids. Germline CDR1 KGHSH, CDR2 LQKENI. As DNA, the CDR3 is TGTGCCAGCTCATTCGACAGGGGTGACGAGCAGTACTTC. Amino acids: CASSFDRGDEQYF.

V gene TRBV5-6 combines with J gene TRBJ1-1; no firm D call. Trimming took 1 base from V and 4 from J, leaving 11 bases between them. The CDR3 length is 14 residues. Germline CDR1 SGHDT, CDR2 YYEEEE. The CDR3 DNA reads TGTGCCAGCAGCTTGCCCGGGTTGAGCACTGAAGCTTTCTTT. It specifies CASSLPGLSTEAFF.

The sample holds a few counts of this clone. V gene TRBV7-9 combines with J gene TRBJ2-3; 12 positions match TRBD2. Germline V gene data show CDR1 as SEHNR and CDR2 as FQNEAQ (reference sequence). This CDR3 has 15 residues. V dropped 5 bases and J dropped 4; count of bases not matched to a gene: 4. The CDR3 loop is CASSTGLAGPDTQYF. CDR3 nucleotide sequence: TGTGCCAGCAGCACAGGACTAGCGGGGCCAGATACGCAGTATTTT.

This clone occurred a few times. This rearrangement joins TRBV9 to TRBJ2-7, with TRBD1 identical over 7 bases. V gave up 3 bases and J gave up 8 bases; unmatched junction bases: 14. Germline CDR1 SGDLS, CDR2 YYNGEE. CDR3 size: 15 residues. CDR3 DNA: TGTGCCAGCAGCGGGGCTGGGACAGCTATTACGAAGCAGTACTTC. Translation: CASSGAGTAITKQYF.

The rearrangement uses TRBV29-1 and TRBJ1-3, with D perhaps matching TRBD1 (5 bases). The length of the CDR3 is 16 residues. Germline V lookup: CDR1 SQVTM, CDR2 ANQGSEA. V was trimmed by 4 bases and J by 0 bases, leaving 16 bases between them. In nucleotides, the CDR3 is TGCAGCGTTGCTCCGCAGGGACCAAGCTCTGGAAACACCATATATTTT. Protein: CSVAPQGPSSGNTIYF.

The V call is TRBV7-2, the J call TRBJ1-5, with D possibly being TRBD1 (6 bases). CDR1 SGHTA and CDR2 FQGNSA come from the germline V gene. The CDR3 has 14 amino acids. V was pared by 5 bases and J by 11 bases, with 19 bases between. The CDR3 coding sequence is TGTGCCAGCAGCCCAGGCGGGGGGGCTCGGGCCCAGCATTTT. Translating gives CASSPGGGARAQHF.

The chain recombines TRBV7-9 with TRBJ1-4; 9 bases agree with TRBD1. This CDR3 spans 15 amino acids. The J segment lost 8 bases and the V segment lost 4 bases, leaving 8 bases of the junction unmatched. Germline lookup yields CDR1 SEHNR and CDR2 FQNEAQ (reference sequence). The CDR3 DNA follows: TGTGCCAGCAGCTCCCGGGACAGGGCTGGCGAAAAACTGTTTTTT. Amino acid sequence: CASSSRDRAGEKLFF.

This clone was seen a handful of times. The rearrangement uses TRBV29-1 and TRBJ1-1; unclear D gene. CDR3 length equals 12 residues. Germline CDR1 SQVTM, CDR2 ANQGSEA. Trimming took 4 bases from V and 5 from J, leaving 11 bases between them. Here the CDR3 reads CSVGSWETEAFF. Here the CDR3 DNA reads TGCAGCGTTGGTAGCTGGGAGACTGAAGCTTTCTTT.